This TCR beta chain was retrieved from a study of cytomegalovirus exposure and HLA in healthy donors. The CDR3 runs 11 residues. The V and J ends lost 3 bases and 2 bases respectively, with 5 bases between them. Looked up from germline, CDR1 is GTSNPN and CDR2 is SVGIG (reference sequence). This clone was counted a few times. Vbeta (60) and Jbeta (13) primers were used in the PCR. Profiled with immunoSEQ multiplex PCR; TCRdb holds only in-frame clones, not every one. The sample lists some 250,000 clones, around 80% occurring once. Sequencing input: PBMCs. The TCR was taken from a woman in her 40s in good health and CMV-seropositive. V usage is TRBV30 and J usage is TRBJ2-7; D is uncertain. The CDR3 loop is CAWSLTYEQYF. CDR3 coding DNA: TGTGCCTGGAGCCTTACCTACGAGCAGTACTTC.